The 16 T cell receptor beta chains below all came from one sample that was sequenced in a study of T cells expressing NK-cell markers. Reanalyzing the 5' RACE reads, TCRdb keeps one entry per CDR3 protein, without DNA. The data include a few hundred thousand distinct CDR3 sequences; the top ten clones carry around 0.42%. The sample taken for sequencing was blood T cells: a sorted CD56 or NKG2C T cell subset, CD4+ or CD8+ T cells, or bulk PBMC T cells (not recorded which). The receptors were gathered from a man aged 18 to 29 in good health.

The chain combines TRBV2 with TRBJ2-1; TCRdb gives TRBD2 as the D gene, but with no DNA this cannot be confirmed. From germline, CDR1 is SNHLY and CDR2 FYNNEI. CDR3 size: 15 residues. This CDR3 is CATTSGRVLLNEQFF.

V usage is TRBV3-1 and J usage is TRBJ1-5. CDR1 and CDR2 from the germline V gene are LGHDT and YNNKEL (reference sequence). The CDR3 sequence is 15 residues long. The CDR3 spells CASSQNGDWNQPQHF.

The J gene is TRBJ2-7, the V gene TRBV5-1; TCRdb returns TRBD1, unconfirmable since there is no DNA. The CDR3 runs 12 residues. In germline, CDR1 is SGHRS, CDR2 YFSETQ. The CDR3 spells CASTGTGDEQYF.

This chain uses TRBV5-4 with TRBJ1-4; the TCRdb D gene call, TRBD1, has no DNA to confirm it. Germline V gene sequence: CDR1 SGHNT, CDR2 YYREEE (reference sequence). The length of the CDR3 is 16 residues. The CDR3 loop reads CASGRVGADTNEKLFF.

This chain uses TRBV6-5 with TRBJ2-5. This CDR3 spans 16 amino acids. Looked up from germline, CDR1 is MNHEY and CDR2 is SVGAGI. The CDR3 is CASSYSVLGYQETQYF.

The V gene is TRBV28, the J gene TRBJ2-2. CDR3 length: 14 residues. Germline V CDR1 and CDR2: MDHEN, SYDVKM. CDR3: CASSLYGLTGELFF.

CDR3 sequence: CSAVSSGRVSYNEQFF. J is TRBJ2-1 and V is TRBV20-1; TCRdb names TRBD2, which stays unverified in the absence of DNA. Germline V CDR1 and CDR2: DFQATT, SNEGSKA (reference sequence). The CDR3 totals 16 residues.

CDR3 loop: CSASGPRDKESYEQYF. The gene calls are TRBV20-1 and TRBJ2-7; TCRdb indicates TRBD1, and absent DNA this call remains unverified. CDR1 is DFQATT and CDR2 is SNEGSKA in the germline V gene (reference sequence). CDR3 length equals 16 residues.

The V and J genes are TRBV7-2 and TRBJ2-7; TCRdb lists TRBD1, though no DNA is available to test this call. Germline CDR1 is SGHTA and CDR2 is FQGNSA. This CDR3 has 13 amino acids. The CDR3 loop reads CASGEGATYEQYF.

The rearrangement uses TRBV7-9 and TRBJ2-3; TCRdb designates TRBD2, a call that cannot be tested without DNA. Germline V CDR1 and CDR2: SEHNR, FQNEAQ (reference sequence). The CDR3 loop spans 12 amino acids. The CDR3 region is CAAGVPTDTQYF.

The V call is TRBV20-1, the J call TRBJ2-1; TCRdb designates TRBD2, a call that cannot be tested without DNA. CDR3 size: 17 residues. The germline V gene encodes CDR1 DFQATT and CDR2 SNEGSKA (reference sequence). CDR3 in amino acids: CSARGRASGKSGNEQFF.

The V call is TRBV7-2, the J call TRBJ2-5; the TCRdb D gene call, TRBD1, has no DNA to confirm it. The CDR3 runs 14 residues. In germline, CDR1 is SGHTA, CDR2 FQGNSA. This CDR3 is CASSQGQVQETQYF.

V and J are TRBV6-1 and TRBJ2-6; the D call of TRBD2 rests on TCRdb alone, since no DNA is present to check it. The CDR3 extends over 20 amino acids. Germline CDR1 MNHNS, CDR2 SASEGT. The CDR3 sequence: CASSESGQGPYLSGANVLTF.

The chain recombines TRBV6-1 with TRBJ1-2. Germline assignment: CDR1 MNHNS and CDR2 SASEGT. CDR3 length equals 12 residues. This CDR3 is CASGLQWSGYTF.

The chain has TRBV18 and TRBJ2-2; checking the TCRdb D call of TRBD1 is not possible without DNA. The germline gives CDR1 KGHSH, CDR2 LQKENI. The CDR3 contains 16 residues. This CDR3 reads CASSPGQAPDTGELFF.

The chain combines TRBV15 with TRBJ2-7. The CDR3 runs 13 residues. CDR1 is LNHNV and CDR2 is YYDKDF in the germline V gene (reference sequence). This CDR3 is CATSRGAAYEQYF.